Listed below are T cell receptor beta chains from one sample, sequenced in a study of CD8+ T cells in alopecia areata. Only in-frame clones appear in the TCRdb table, and some are missing; sequencing was by immunoSEQ multiplex PCR. The sample has fewer than 150,000 clones, 55% to 80% seen once. The sample consisted of CD4+ T cells sorted from blood. The receptors were sampled from a human donor in good health. Each CDR3 is given with its conserved first and last residue. The D gene is left open where the match is weak. Part of the rows lack a size; the others show once, few, many or a class for expanded clones.

clone size: .; CDR3 length: 16; D gene: .; J gene: TRBJ1-4; V gene: TRBV15; CDR3 protein: CATSRDFPGAGEKLFF; CDR3 DNA: TGTGCCACCAGCAGAGATTTCCCAGGGGCAGGGGAAAAACTGTTTTTT
clone size: .; CDR3 length: 15; D gene: TRBD1; J gene: TRBJ1-5; V gene: TRBV5-6; CDR3 protein: CASSLWDRGNRPQHF; CDR3 DNA: TGTGCCAGCAGCTTGTGGGACAGGGGGAATAGGCCCCAGCATTTT
clone size: once; CDR3 length: 14; D gene: .; J gene: TRBJ1-2; V gene: TRBV9; CDR3 protein: CASSVVSGDYGYTF; CDR3 DNA: TGTGCCAGCAGCGTAGTATCGGGGGACTATGGCTACACCTTC
clone size: few; CDR3 length: 15; D gene: .; J gene: TRBJ2-1; V gene: TRBV12-5; CDR3 protein: CASGLPTGTYNEQFF; CDR3 DNA: TGTGCTAGTGGTTTGCCCACAGGTACCTACAATGAGCAGTTCTTC
clone size: few; CDR3 length: 13; D gene: .; J gene: TRBJ1-1; V gene: TRBV29-1; CDR3 protein: CSVWEGMNTEAFF; CDR3 DNA: TGCAGCGTTTGGGAGGGAATGAACACTGAAGCTTTCTTT
clone size: .; CDR3 length: 16; D gene: TRBD2; J gene: TRBJ2-5; V gene: TRBV4-1; CDR3 protein: CASSQEASGGQETQYF; CDR3 DNA: TGCGCCAGCAGCCAAGAGGCTAGCGGGGGCCAAGAGACCCAGTACTTC
clone size: .; CDR3 length: 16; D gene: .; J gene: TRBJ1-2; V gene: TRBV2; CDR3 protein: CASSERPQGTAYGYTF; CDR3 DNA: TGTGCCAGCAGTGAAAGGCCGCAAGGGACCGCCTATGGCTACACCTTC
clone size: .; CDR3 length: 14; D gene: .; J gene: TRBJ2-7; V gene: TRBV13; CDR3 protein: CASSLVGRGYEQYF; CDR3 DNA: TGTGCCAGCAGCTTAGTCGGCAGGGGCTACGAGCAGTACTTC
clone size: many; CDR3 length: 15; D gene: .; J gene: TRBJ1-4; V gene: TRBV28; CDR3 protein: CASSTVDRAHEKLFF; CDR3 DNA: TGTGCCAGCAGTACCGTCGACCGGGCGCATGAAAAACTGTTTTTT
clone size: .; CDR3 length: 15; D gene: .; J gene: TRBJ2-5; V gene: TRBV7-2; CDR3 protein: CASSLTGAPRETQYF; CDR3 DNA: TGTGCCAGCAGCTTAACCGGGGCACCAAGGGAGACCCAGTACTTC
clone size: many; CDR3 length: 15; D gene: .; J gene: TRBJ2-3; V gene: TRBV18; CDR3 protein: CASSPPMQGQDTQYF; CDR3 DNA: TGTGCCAGCTCACCACCGATGCAGGGACAAGATACGCAGTATTTT
clone size: .; CDR3 length: 14; D gene: .; J gene: TRBJ1-5; V gene: TRBV6-1; CDR3 protein: CASSVGDSNQPQHF; CDR3 DNA: TGTGCCAGCAGTGTTGGGGACAGCAATCAGCCCCAGCATTTT
clone size: .; CDR3 length: 12; D gene: .; J gene: TRBJ2-7; V gene: TRBV29-1; CDR3 protein: CSVEETGYEQYF; CDR3 DNA: TGCAGCGTTGAAGAGACAGGCTACGAGCAGTACTTC
clone size: once; CDR3 length: 13; D gene: TRBD1; J gene: TRBJ1-1; V gene: TRBV5-4; CDR3 protein: CASSGQGKTEAFF; CDR3 DNA: TGTGCCAGCAGCGGACAGGGAAAGACTGAAGCTTTCTTT
clone size: .; CDR3 length: 13; D gene: .; J gene: TRBJ1-4; V gene: TRBV18; CDR3 protein: CASSQGLNEKLFF; CDR3 DNA: TGTGCCAGCTCCCAAGGACTTAATGAAAAACTGTTTTTT
clone size: .; CDR3 length: 14; D gene: .; J gene: TRBJ2-7; V gene: TRBV7-9; CDR3 protein: CASSPLGTSREQYF; CDR3 DNA: TGTGCCAGCAGTCCGCTTGGGACCTCTCGTGAGCAGTACTTC
clone size: .; CDR3 length: 15; D gene: .; J gene: TRBJ2-7; V gene: TRBV7-6; CDR3 protein: CASSLGGSNSYEQYF; CDR3 DNA: TGTGCCAGCAGCTTAGGGGGTTCGAACTCCTACGAGCAGTACTTC
clone size: .; CDR3 length: 16; D gene: .; J gene: TRBJ1-3; V gene: TRBV11-2; CDR3 protein: CASSPTGGVSGNTIYF; CDR3 DNA: TGTGCCAGCAGCCCAACGGGGGGGGTCTCTGGAAACACCATATATTTT
clone size: .; CDR3 length: 13; D gene: .; J gene: TRBJ1-1; V gene: TRBV30; CDR3 protein: CAWGGAWDTEAFF; CDR3 DNA: TGTGCCTGGGGGGGGGCCTGGGACACTGAAGCTTTCTTT
clone size: .; CDR3 length: 14; D gene: .; J gene: TRBJ2-1; V gene: TRBV14; CDR3 protein: CASSRPGVVNEQFF; CDR3 DNA: TGTGCCAGCAGCCGTCCGGGGGTGGTCAATGAGCAGTTCTTC
clone size: .; CDR3 length: 13; D gene: .; J gene: TRBJ2-7; V gene: TRBV15; CDR3 protein: CATSRDISYEQYF; CDR3 DNA: TGTGCCACCAGCAGAGATATCTCCTACGAGCAGTACTTC
clone size: .; CDR3 length: 12; D gene: .; J gene: TRBJ1-2; V gene: TRBV11-2; CDR3 protein: CASSLGPYGYTF; CDR3 DNA: TGTGCCAGCAGCTTAGGACCCTATGGCTACACCTTC
clone size: .; CDR3 length: 15; D gene: .; J gene: TRBJ1-5; V gene: TRBV5-1; CDR3 protein: CASSKGGTDNQPQHF; CDR3 DNA: TGCGCCAGCAGCAAGGGTGGTACAGACAATCAGCCCCAGCATTTT
clone size: once; CDR3 length: 13; D gene: .; J gene: TRBJ2-5; V gene: TRBV5-1; CDR3 protein: CASSLAGGETQYF; CDR3 DNA: TGCGCCAGCAGCTTGGCCGGAGGGGAGACCCAGTACTTC
clone size: .; CDR3 length: 15; D gene: TRBD2; J gene: TRBJ2-2; V gene: TRBV7-3; CDR3 protein: CASSLAGETTGELFF; CDR3 DNA: TGTGCCAGCAGCTTAGCGGGGGAGACCACCGGGGAGCTGTTTTTT
clone size: .; CDR3 length: 14; D gene: .; J gene: TRBJ2-5; V gene: TRBV2; CDR3 protein: CASSRGPPGETQYF; CDR3 DNA: TGTGCCAGCAGTCGTGGGCCTCCGGGGGAGACCCAGTACTTC
clone size: .; CDR3 length: 13; D gene: .; J gene: TRBJ2-7; V gene: TRBV29-1; CDR3 protein: CSVEVGDFTEQYF; CDR3 DNA: TGCAGCGTTGAAGTCGGGGATTTCACCGAGCAGTACTTC
clone size: .; CDR3 length: 12; D gene: .; J gene: TRBJ1-1; V gene: TRBV6-1; CDR3 protein: CASGALRTGAFF; CDR3 DNA: TGTGCCAGCGGGGCCTTACGCACGGGGGCTTTCTTT
clone size: .; CDR3 length: 17; D gene: TRBD1; J gene: TRBJ1-1; V gene: TRBV9; CDR3 protein: CASSPQGGRGRNTEAFF; CDR3 DNA: TGTGCCAGCAGCCCCCAGGGGGGCAGGGGGCGAAACACTGAAGCTTTCTTT
clone size: .; CDR3 length: 11; D gene: .; J gene: TRBJ1-1; V gene: TRBV6-6; CDR3 protein: CASSRQAEAFF; CDR3 DNA: TGTGCCAGCAGTCGACAGGCTGAAGCTTTCTTT
clone size: .; CDR3 length: 12; D gene: .; J gene: TRBJ2-7; V gene: TRBV12-5; CDR3 protein: CASGLGPYEQYF; CDR3 DNA: TGTGCTAGTGGTTTGGGGCCCTACGAGCAGTACTTC
clone size: .; CDR3 length: 14; D gene: .; J gene: TRBJ2-5; V gene: TRBV29-1; CDR3 protein: CSVEDMALQETQYF; CDR3 DNA: TGCAGCGTTGAAGACATGGCCCTACAAGAGACCCAGTACTTC